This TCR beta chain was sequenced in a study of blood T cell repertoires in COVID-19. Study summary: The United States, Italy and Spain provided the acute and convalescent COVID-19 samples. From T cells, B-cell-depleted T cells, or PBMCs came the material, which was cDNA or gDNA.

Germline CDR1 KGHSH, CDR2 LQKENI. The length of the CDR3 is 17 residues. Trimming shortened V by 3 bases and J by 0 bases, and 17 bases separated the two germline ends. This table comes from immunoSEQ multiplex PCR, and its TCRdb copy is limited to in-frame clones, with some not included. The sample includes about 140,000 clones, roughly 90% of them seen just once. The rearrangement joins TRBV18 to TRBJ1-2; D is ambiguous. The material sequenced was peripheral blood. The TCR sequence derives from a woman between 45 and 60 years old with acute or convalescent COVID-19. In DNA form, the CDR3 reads TGTGCCAGCTCACCTGCTATGGAGGGAAGACCTAACTATGGCTACACCTTC. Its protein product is CASSPAMEGRPNYGYTF.